The 10 T cell receptor beta chains below all came from one sample that was sequenced in a study of blood T cell repertoires in COVID-19. Only in-frame clones appear in the TCRdb table, and some are missing; sequencing was by immunoSEQ multiplex PCR. The sample has some 320,000 clones, roughly 91% seen once; the top ten hold less than 3.5%. Sequencing input: PBMCs or T cells enriched from blood (not recorded which). The source of these receptors is a woman aged 50 to 60 who had been exposed to COVID-19.

This clone occurred once. The V gene is TRBV5-1, the J gene TRBJ2-1; TRBD1 is a possible D gene (6 bases). The CDR3 has 17 amino acids. V lost 0 bases and J 7 bases, leaving 20 bases between the germline ends. Germline loops: CDR1 SGHRS, CDR2 YFSETQ. The CDR3 DNA sequence: TGCGCCAGCAGCTTGGAACAGGGCTCGGGTAAAGTGAATGAGCAGTTCTTC. Encoded protein: CASSLEQGSGKVNEQFF.

The rearrangement uses TRBV3-1 (or the pseudogene TRBV3-2) and TRBJ2-1, with a weak D call TRBD1 (6 bases). V was pared by 6 bases and J by 4 bases, with 16 bases between. The CDR3 is made up of 15 amino acids. The germline V gene has CDR1 LGHDT and CDR2 YNNKEL (reference sequence). This chain's CDR3 is CASSQPGTIYNEQFF. The DNA for the CDR3 is TGTGCCAGCAGTCAACCCGGGACAATATACAATGAGCAGTTCTTC.

This clone appeared a single time. This chain joins TRBV5-1 and TRBJ2-3; 9 nucleotides line up with TRBD2. Germline V lookup: CDR1 SGHRS, CDR2 YFSETQ. The CDR3 runs to 18 residues. The V gene end was trimmed by 4 bases and the J gene end by 0 bases; junction bases not matched to a gene: 12. As DNA, the CDR3 is TGCGCCAGCAGCCTCGGGGTAGCGGGGGCCTCCAGCACAGATACGCAGTATTTT. Encoded protein: CASSLGVAGASSTDTQYF.

The rearrangement links TRBV6-6 to TRBJ2-7, with a tentative D call TRBD1 (5 bases). The CDR3 loop spans 15 amino acids. Germline V gene lookup returns CDR1 MNHNY and CDR2 SVGAGI (reference sequence). Trimming cost V 3 bases and J 0 bases, with 12 bases left between them. In nucleotides, the CDR3 is TGTGCCAGCAGTTATCTCGACAGCTACTCCTACGAGCAGTACTTC. The encoded protein is CASSYLDSYSYEQYF.

V is TRBV27 and J is TRBJ1-1, with a weak D call TRBD1 (6 bases). The CDR3 spans 14 residues. V lost 2 bases, J lost 1 base, and 8 bases lay in between. Germline-derived CDR1 and CDR2 are MNHEY and SMNVEV (reference sequence). CDR3 sequence reads: CASSLAGENTEAFF. CDR3 bases: TGTGCCAGCAGTTTAGCAGGGGAGAACACTGAAGCTTTCTTT.

This clone appeared once. V is TRBV5-4 and J is TRBJ2-3; TRBD1 agrees at 7 bases. J was trimmed by 4 bases and V by 0 bases; bases with no gene match: 2. CDR1 and CDR2 from the germline V gene are SGHNT and YYREEE (reference sequence). This CDR3 spans 14 amino acids. The CDR3 region is CASSLVQGADTQYF. The CDR3 bases are TGTGCCAGCAGCTTGGTGCAGGGGGCAGATACGCAGTATTTT.

The chain couples TRBV7-2 to TRBJ2-1, with 7 bases that match TRBD2. CDR1 is SGHTA, CDR2 FQGNSA, per germline. J was trimmed by 3 bases and V by 2 bases; bases with no gene match: 4. The CDR3 consists of 15 residues. CDR3 coding DNA: TGTGCCAGCAGCTTACGAGCGGGGAGCTACAATGAGCAGTTCTTC. Residues: CASSLRAGSYNEQFF.

The chain combines TRBV7-8 with TRBJ2-7; TRBD1 matches 8 bases. Germline values: CDR1 SGHVS, CDR2 FQNEAQ. J lost 0 bases, V lost 5 bases, and 9 bases had no gene match. The CDR3 consists of 16 residues. CDR3 bases: TGTGCCAGCAGCCCAGAAGGACAGGGAAGCTCCTACGAGCAGTACTTC. Residues: CASSPEGQGSSYEQYF.

This clone has only one observation. The chain uses TRBV5-5 and TRBJ2-1; the match to TRBD2 covers 7 bases. The V gene end was trimmed by 4 bases and the J gene end by 0 bases; junction bases not matched to a gene: 7. In germline, CDR1 is SGHKS, CDR2 YYEKEE (reference sequence). CDR3 length: 16 residues. This CDR3 reads CASSPQAGSSYNEQFF. Written as DNA, the CDR3 is TGTGCCAGCAGCCCGCAAGCGGGGAGCTCCTACAATGAGCAGTTCTTC.

The chain employs TRBV7-8 and TRBJ2-1; 11 bases are shared with TRBD1. Trimming at V came to 4 bases and at J to 10 bases, leaving 9 bases not matched to a gene. Germline V gene data show CDR1 as SGHVS and CDR2 as FQNEAQ. The length of the CDR3 is 15 residues. CDR3 DNA sequence: TGTGCCAGCAGCTACCCGGACAGGGGGCGGCGGGAGCAGTTCTTC. Its protein product is CASSYPDRGRREQFF.